The sequence of this T cell receptor (beta chain) was determined in a study of shared clonotypes between healthy human individuals. CDR1 and CDR2 (germline): MNHEY, SMNVEV (reference sequence). The CDR3 is 15 residues long. Trimming stripped 5 bases from V and 3 bases from J, with 14 bases between. This clone was found a few times. Its antigen is unknown. General study findings and limits: Naive subsets typically showed greater estimated richness than memory subsets.

This was a deep-level run. Over several immunoSEQ plates, each subset's genomic DNA was distributed in even portions. TCRdb keeps only in-frame clones here, not all; method: immunoSEQ multiplex PCR. The data contain about 2.5 million clones, roughly 90% of them singletons. This TCR was sampled from a man younger than 30 in good health. Some clones in this sample may be carry-over from other donors' samples. The sequenced sample was naive CD4+ T cells from PBMCs. Regarding subset: CD45RA+ positively selected. The rearrangement joins TRBV27 to TRBJ1-5; tentative D call: TRBD1 (6 bases). The CDR3 DNA reads TGTGCCAGCAGTCTCACCAGGGGAGACAATCAGCCCCAGCATTTT. Protein product: CASSLTRGDNQPQHF.